Below, one TCR beta chain is given with its context. The data are from a study of blood T cell repertoires in COVID-19. Study-wide context: The United States, Italy and Spain were the sources of the acute and convalescent COVID-19 samples. The analysed material was cDNA or gDNA that came from T cells, B-cell-depleted T cells, or PBMCs.

Germline V lookup: CDR1 MNHEY, CDR2 SVGAGI. V lost 6 bases to trimming and J lost 5 bases, with 16 bases between them. This CDR3 comprises 14 residues. Sequenced by immunoSEQ multiplex PCR; TCRdb stores in-frame clones only, minus some. The data show about 240,000 clones, with roughly 80% seen just once and around 3.5% held by the top ten. The rearrangement joins TRBV6-5 to TRBJ1-1, with D maybe TRBD1 (6 bases). This TCR derives from a woman aged 18-35 years with acute or convalescent COVID-19. The sample consisted of peripheral blood. CDR3: CASRRDTSGTEAFF. CDR3 DNA sequence: TGTGCCAGCAGGAGGGACACCTCGGGAACTGAAGCTTTCTTT.